These T cell receptor beta chains were read from a single sample in a study of cytotoxic CD8 clonotypes in ibrutinib-treated CLL. Method: immunoSEQ multiplex PCR; TCRdb's copy keeps in-frame clones and lacks some. The sample includes around 250,000 clones, 70% of them seen just once. The material was PBMCs, obtained after 24 months of ibrutinib treatment. These receptors were collected from a human donor with chronic lymphocytic leukemia. Both conserved end residues are part of each CDR3. The D gene is left open where the match is weak. A row's size may be missing; if present it is once, few, many or a size class.

TRBJ2-3,.,TRBV7-8,.,TGTGCCAGCGCGTTTTTGCCAGTGGGTGATACGCAGTATTTT,CASAFLPVGDTQYF
TRBJ2-7,few,TRBV29-1,TRBD1,TGCAGCGTTGGGACAGGGGACACCTACGAGCAGTACTTC,CSVGTGDTYEQYF
TRBJ2-5,once,TRBV28,TRBD1,TGTGCCAGCACAGGGGGCATAACGGAGACCCAGTACTTC,CASTGGITETQYF
TRBJ2-7,.,TRBV5-5,.,TGTGCCAGCAGCTGGACCGAAAATGCCTACGAGCAGTACTTC,CASSWTENAYEQYF
TRBJ2-6,.,TRBV27,.,TGTGCCAGCTGCTCTAGCTCTGGGGCCAACGTCCTGACTTTC,CASCSSSGANVLTF
TRBJ2-7,.,TRBV7-9,.,TGTGCCAGCAGCTCTGGACCTCTTGAGCAGTACTTC,CASSSGPLEQYF
TRBJ2-1,once,TRBV7-3,TRBD2,TGTGCCAGCAGCTTAGCGACTAGCGGGTACGATGAGCAGTTCTTC,CASSLATSGYDEQFF
TRBJ2-7,.,TRBV29-1,TRBD1,TGCAGCGCCTGGACAGGGTCTATCGACGAGCAGTACTTC,CSAWTGSIDEQYF
TRBJ2-1,.,TRBV6-5,TRBD1,TGTGCCAGCAGTCCAGGGACAGGGGAGGGTGAGCAGTTCTTC,CASSPGTGEGEQFF
TRBJ1-4,.,TRBV7-8,.,TGTGCCAGCAGGGACCGTGAAAAACTGTTTTTT,CASRDREKLFF
TRBJ2-1,.,TRBV29-1,TRBD2,TGCAGCGTTGAAGAGACTAGCGGCCTCTCCTACAATGAGCAGTTCTTC,CSVEETSGLSYNEQFF
TRBJ2-7,.,TRBV18,TRBD2,TGTGCCAGCTCAGCTGGGACTAGCGGGATCTACGAGCAGTACTTC,CASSAGTSGIYEQYF
TRBJ1-4,.,TRBV5-4,TRBD1,TGTGCCAGCAGCGAAGGTGCAGGGGGCAGAACTAATGAAAAACTGTTTTTT,CASSEGAGGRTNEKLFF
TRBJ2-3,.,TRBV5-4,TRBD1,TGTGCCAGCAGCCCTGGGACAGGGGGCTACGATACGCAGTATTTT,CASSPGTGGYDTQYF
TRBJ2-7,.,TRBV19,.,TGTGCCAGTAGTAGTCCGCAGCACTCCTACGAGCAGTACTTC,CASSSPQHSYEQYF
TRBJ2-3,.,TRBV18,.,TGTGCCAGCTCACCGTTAGCGCAACTTAGCACAGATACGCAGTATTTT,CASSPLAQLSTDTQYF
TRBJ1-3,.,TRBV6-1,.,TGTGCCTCCCCGGGGGATCTACGAAACACCATATATTTT,CASPGDLRNTIYF
TRBJ2-7,.,TRBV18,.,TGTGCCAGCTCACCAGGCAGCTTAATCAATTACGAGCAGTACTTC,CASSPGSLINYEQYF
TRBJ1-2,few,TRBV4-2,.,TGTGCCAGCAGCCAAGGCGTAACAGAAGTCTACACCTTC,CASSQGVTEVYTF
TRBJ1-2,.,TRBV13,.,TGTGCCAGCAGCTTTACCGATATGGAGAGCTACACCTTC,CASSFTDMESYTF
TRBJ2-7,.,TRBV2,.,TGTGCCAGCAGTGTGGGAGCAAACCCCTACGAGCAGTACTTC,CASSVGANPYEQYF
TRBJ2-7,.,TRBV28,.,TGTGCCTCCGTTTCAGTGTCCGGTGTTCTGGTGGGCGAGCAGTACTTC,CASVSVSGVLVGEQYF
TRBJ2-1,.,TRBV18,.,TGTGCCAGCTCACCACCGTCCGGGTACAATGAGCAGTTCTTC,CASSPPSGYNEQFF
TRBJ2-7,.,TRBV27,.,TGTGCCAGCAAAGAATCCTACGAGCAGTACTTC,CASKESYEQYF
TRBJ2-5,.,TRBV28,TRBD1,TGTGCCAGCAGTTTATATAGGACAGGGGGGCAAGAGACCCAGTACTTC,CASSLYRTGGQETQYF
TRBJ1-5,.,TRBV7-2,TRBD1,TGTGCCAGCAGCTTAGGGACAGGTCGGTATCAGCCCCAGCATTTT,CASSLGTGRYQPQHF
TRBJ2-2,once,TRBV10-3,.,TGTGCCATCAGTGACCCCGTAACGAACACCGGGGAGCTGTTTTTT,CAISDPVTNTGELFF
TRBJ2-7,.,TRBV15,.,TGTGCCACCAGCACCCAACATAGACCCCCCTACGAGCAGTACTTC,CATSTQHRPPYEQYF
TRBJ2-3,.,TRBV18,.,TGTGCCAGCTCACCACCTGGGGGGAACACAGATACGCAGTATTTT,CASSPPGGNTDTQYF
TRBJ1-2,.,TRBV29-1,.,TGCAGCGTTGTAGAGTCAAACTATGGCTACACCTTC,CSVVESNYGYTF
TRBJ2-7,.,TRBV7-3,TRBD1,TGTGCCAGCAGCTTCGGGACAGGGCAGAACTACGAGCAGTACTTC,CASSFGTGQNYEQYF
TRBJ1-5,.,TRBV15,.,TGTGCCACCAGCAGAGATCTCACAGATCTCAATCAGCCCCAGCATTTT,CATSRDLTDLNQPQHF
TRBJ2-4,.,TRBV27,.,TGTGCCAGCAGCCCCAAGGGCAGGTGGGGGGACATTCAGTACTTC,CASSPKGRWGDIQYF
TRBJ1-2,.,TRBV7-9,.,TGTGCCAGCAGGTCTGGGTTTAACTATGGCTACACCTTC,CASRSGFNYGYTF
TRBJ2-3,few,TRBV9,TRBD1,TGTGCCAGCAGCACCGGGACAGGGGACCCCACAGATACGCAGTATTTT,CASSTGTGDPTDTQYF
TRBJ2-2,.,TRBV30,TRBD2,TGTGCCTGGAGTAAGGCTAGCGGGAGTACGAACACCGGGGAGCTGTTTTTT,CAWSKASGSTNTGELFF
TRBJ2-1,.,TRBV5-4,.,TGTGCCAGCAGTGGAAGCGGGCAGAGGCTCTACAATGAGCAGTTCTTC,CASSGSGQRLYNEQFF
TRBJ2-1,few,TRBV15,.,TGTGCCACCAGCAGAGCGGTGAACAGTGAGCAGTTCTTC,CATSRAVNSEQFF
TRBJ2-3,.,TRBV19,TRBD1,TGTGCCAGTAGTTCCCGGGACAGGCCTTTCACAGATACGCAGTATTTT,CASSSRDRPFTDTQYF
TRBJ1-4,.,TRBV19,.,TGTGCCAGTAGTAGAGGAAAACTGTTTTTT,CASSRGKLFF
TRBJ1-5,.,TRBV6-5,.,TGTGCCAGCAGTTTAAGCCCCGGTCAGCCCCAGCATTTT,CASSLSPGQPQHF
TRBJ2-7,.,TRBV30,.,TGTGCCTGCGGGGGATTCTACGAGCAGTACTTC,CACGGFYEQYF
TRBJ2-1,.,TRBV7-3,.,TGTGCCAGCAGCACGGGCAATGAGCAGTTCTTC,CASSTGNEQFF
TRBJ1-2,.,TRBV11-2,TRBD1,TGTGCCAGCAGCTCTGGACAGGCCTATGGCTACACCTTC,CASSSGQAYGYTF
TRBJ2-7,.,TRBV9,.,TGTGCCAGCAGCGTAGGAGGTCTCGAGCAGTACTTC,CASSVGGLEQYF
TRBJ2-1,few,TRBV4-2,TRBD2,TGTGCCAGCAGCCAAGAACCCCTAGCGGGAGGGAGAGTAAATGAGCAGTTCTTC,CASSQEPLAGGRVNEQFF
TRBJ2-7,.,TRBV15,.,TGTGCCACCAGCAGAGGGGGGGACGGTTACGAGCAGTACTTC,CATSRGGDGYEQYF
TRBJ2-7,.,TRBV9,TRBD2,TGTGCCAGCAGCCTGGGACTAGCGGGGGGGCTTCCCTACGAGCAGTACTTC,CASSLGLAGGLPYEQYF
TRBJ1-5,.,TRBV12-5,.,TGTGCTAGTGGTTTGAGTCGGGACCCCATGGACAATCAGCCCCAGCATTTT,CASGLSRDPMDNQPQHF
TRBJ2-1,.,TRBV5-4,TRBD2,TGTGCCAGCAGCTTTAATTTGGTAGCGGGAACCAATGAGCAGTTCTTC,CASSFNLVAGTNEQFF
TRBJ2-1,.,TRBV7-9,.,TGTGCCAGCAGCTTAGGCCTGCCCCAGTTCTTC,CASSLGLPQFF
TRBJ1-5,.,TRBV18,.,TGTGCCAGCTCACCGCCAGGAGTGAATCAGCCCCAGCATTTT,CASSPPGVNQPQHF
TRBJ2-3,.,TRBV2,.,TGTGCCAGCAGTGAAGCGCTTGGTGCTAGCACAGATACGCAGTATTTT,CASSEALGASTDTQYF
TRBJ2-7,.,TRBV14,.,TGTGCCAGCAGCCAAGGGCAGCATTCCTACGAGCAGTACTTC,CASSQGQHSYEQYF
TRBJ2-7,.,TRBV15,.,TGTGCCACCAGCAGAGATAGTAGCAGACTCTACGAGCAGTACTTC,CATSRDSSRLYEQYF
TRBJ2-1,.,TRBV2,.,TGTGCCAGCAGTGACGGTCAGGGCGAGAGGAGGCAGTTCTTC,CASSDGQGERRQFF
TRBJ2-2,.,TRBV30,.,TGTGCCTGGAGTTTGGGGATTAACGGGGAGCTGTTTTTT,CAWSLGINGELFF